One and the same sample provided the 22 T cell receptor beta chains below, sequenced in a study of T cells after yellow fever vaccination. TCRdb reprocessed the 5' RACE reads via MiXCR and lists one record per CDR3 protein. This sample yields hundreds of thousands of distinct CDR3 sequences, of which 21% are seen a single time; roughly 16% belongs to the top ten. The sequencing here drew on PBMCs, taken less than 25 days after the first yellow fever vaccination. These receptors were collected from a man aged 18 to 35 who received the YFV17D yellow fever vaccine.

This clonotype was counted a few times. Written as DNA, the CDR3 is TGCAGCGTTAAGCCCCCGGGACAGGGAATGGACGAGCAGTACTTC. It translates to CSVKPPGQGMDEQYF. The chain is built from TRBV29-1 and TRBJ2-7; 9 bases line up with TRBD1. The length of the CDR3 is 15 residues. Germline CDR1 reads SQVTM; CDR2 reads ANQGSEA. Trimming at V came to 5 bases and at J to 5 bases, leaving 13 bases not matched to a gene.

The chain has TRBV7-3 and TRBJ2-1; D might be TRBD1 or TRBD2, each matching 5 bases. This CDR3 contains 15 residues. The V end lost 4 bases, the J end lost 9 bases, and 19 bases lay between the germline ends. Germline V gene data show CDR1 as SGHTA and CDR2 as FQGTGA. CDR3 in amino acids: CASSSGRGLESEQFF. CDR3 in DNA: TGTGCCAGCAGCTCAGGGAGAGGTTTGGAGAGTGAGCAGTTCTTC.

This clonotype was detected once. In DNA form, the CDR3 reads TGTGCCACCAGTGACCCCACTAGCGGGGGAGTGGAGACCCAGTACTTC. This gives the protein CATSDPTSGGVETQYF. V and J are TRBV24-1 and TRBJ2-5, with 11 bases identical to TRBD2. V was clipped by 4 bases and J by 5 bases; unmatched bases: 8. The CDR3 has 16 residues. The germline V gene has CDR1 KGHDR and CDR2 SFDVKD.

The chain uses TRBV20-1 and TRBJ1-5, with D perhaps TRBD1 (5 bases). In germline, CDR1 is DFQATT, CDR2 SNEGSKA (reference sequence). The germline V and J ends were trimmed by 1 base and 3 bases, with 7 bases remaining between them. The CDR3 is 13 amino acids. The CDR3 DNA is TGCAGTGCTAGAGGACAGCTCAATCAGCCCCAGCATTTT. Amino acids: CSARGQLNQPQHF.

This clonotype was counted ten times or more. The V and J genes are TRBV5-1 and TRBJ1-2; D gene uncertain. Germline-derived CDR1 and CDR2 are SGHRS and YFSETQ. CDR3 length equals 15 residues. V lost 3 bases to trimming and J lost 4 bases, with 16 bases between them. The CDR3 region is CASSSAADAVYGYTF. CDR3 sequence (DNA): TGCGCCAGCAGCTCTGCCGCGGACGCCGTCTATGGCTACACCTTC.

The rearrangement uses TRBV5-1 and TRBJ2-1; 10 bases map to TRBD2. Per germline, CDR1 SGHRS and CDR2 YFSETQ. This CDR3 is 16 amino acids long. Unmatched junction bases numbered 12, after V lost 4 bases and J lost 8 bases. The CDR3 sequence is CASSGAPGLALDEQFF. The CDR3 bases are TGCGCCAGCAGCGGGGCGCCGGGACTAGCGTTGGATGAGCAGTTCTTC. Full variable domain (rest looked up from reference TRBV5-1 and TRBJ2-1): KAGVTQTPRYLIKTRGQQVTLSCSPISGHRSVSWYQQTPGQGLQFLFEYFSETQRNKGNFPGRFSGRQFSNSRSEMNVSTLELGDSALYLCASSGAPGLALDEQFFGPGTRLTVL.

Ten or more counts support this clonotype. The genes are TRBV6-5 and TRBJ1-1; the D is unclear. V dropped 6 bases and J dropped 1 base, with 6 bases sitting between them. Looked up from germline, CDR1 is MNHEY and CDR2 is SVGAGI. This CDR3 is 12 amino acids long. The CDR3 loop reads CASSWTNTEAFF. CDR3 coding DNA: TGTGCCAGCAGCTGGACGAACACTGAAGCTTTCTTT.

Only a few counts were recorded for this clonotype. The rearrangement uses TRBV29-1 and TRBJ2-7; 7 bases agree with TRBD2. V was pared by 6 bases and J by 3 bases, with 5 bases of the junction left unmatched. Germline V gene data show CDR1 as SQVTM and CDR2 as ANQGSEA. The CDR3 has 12 amino acids. As DNA, the CDR3 is TGCAGCGTCGGGATAGCGGGCTACGAGCAGTACTTC. Protein: CSVGIAGYEQYF.

The V call is TRBV5-5, the J call TRBJ2-7; 12 bases are a match to TRBD1. The CDR3 totals 14 residues. The junction had 3 bases not matched to a gene; V was cut back by 4 bases and J by 4 bases. CDR1 and CDR2 (germline): SGHKS, YYEKEE (reference sequence). The CDR3 DNA follows: TGTGCCAGCAGCGGGACAGGGGGCTGGTACGAGCAGTACTTC. This translates into CASSGTGGWYEQYF.

In this sample, this clonotype turned up many times. This chain joins TRBV4-3 and TRBJ1-6; D uncertain. There are 14 residues in the CDR3. The V and J ends lost 0 bases and 3 bases respectively, with 3 bases between them. CDR1 is LGHNA and CDR2 is YSLEER in the germline V gene. CDR3 sequence (DNA): TGCGCCAGCAGCCAAGAGGACTATAATTCACCCCTCCACTTT. Translating gives CASSQEDYNSPLHF.

The chain joins TRBV6-2 or TRBV6-3 to TRBJ1-5, with D tentatively TRBD1 (6 bases). CDR1 and CDR2 from the germline V gene are MNHEY and SVGEGT. This CDR3 is built from 15 residues. Trimming removed 7 bases from V and 0 bases from J, with 13 bases in between. CDR3 loop: CASMLQGHSNQPQHF. The CDR3 DNA reads TGTGCCAGCATGCTACAGGGTCATAGCAATCAGCCCCAGCATTTT.

This clonotype was seen only a few times. In DNA form, the CDR3 reads TGCGCCAGCAGCTTGGGAAGGTCCAGGTCCGCAGATACGCAGTATTTT. It encodes CASSLGRSRSADTQYF. The chain has TRBV5-1 and TRBJ2-3; D not resolved. Germline values: CDR1 SGHRS, CDR2 YFSETQ. The V end lost 0 bases, the J end lost 4 bases, and 15 bases lay between the germline ends. CDR3 length equals 16 residues.

The CDR3 protein is CAISESKGRGPYNEQFF. The CDR3 nucleotides are TGTGCCATCAGTGAGTCGAAAGGGCGGGGCCCCTACAATGAGCAGTTCTTC. V gene TRBV10-3 combines with J gene TRBJ2-1, with a possible D match to TRBD2 (6 bases). The germline V gene has CDR1 ENHRY and CDR2 SYGVKD. CDR3 length: 17 amino acids. The ends were cut back, 0 bases at V and 2 bases at J, with 14 bases in the middle.

This clonotype was seen at least ten times. The rearrangement links TRBV20-1 to TRBJ2-5, with D perhaps matching TRBD1 (5 bases). V lost 2 bases and J lost 1, with 5 bases in between. Germline CDR1 DFQATT, CDR2 SNEGSKA (reference sequence). This CDR3 has 12 residues. For the CDR3, the DNA is TGCAGTGCTAGAACAGGCCAAGAGACCCAGTACTTC. It translates to CSARTGQETQYF.

This clonotype turned up a few times. The J gene is TRBJ2-1, the V gene TRBV7-2; a weak D match, TRBD1 (5 bases). Looked up from germline, CDR1 is SGHTA and CDR2 is FQGNSA. Trimming cost V 2 bases and J 4 bases, with 12 bases left between them. CDR3 length equals 15 residues. As DNA, the CDR3 is TGTGCCAGCAGCTTATGGCAGGGTTCTTACAATGAGCAGTTCTTC. Translation gives CASSLWQGSYNEQFF.

The chain recombines TRBV7-9 with TRBJ1-1; D uncertain. This CDR3 is 15 amino acids long. Germline V lookup: CDR1 SEHNR, CDR2 FQNEAQ (reference sequence). V lost 5 bases and J 1 base, leaving 14 bases between the germline ends. CDR3 sequence reads: CASSRPVGRNTEAFF. The CDR3 DNA reads TGTGCCAGCAGCCGCCCGGTCGGGAGGAACACTGAAGCTTTCTTT.

This clonotype was found a few times. The V gene is TRBV5-1, the J gene TRBJ2-3, with a tentative D call TRBD1 (6 bases). Germline-derived CDR1 and CDR2 are SGHRS and YFSETQ. This CDR3 spans 16 amino acids. Trimming pared 0 bases from V and 2 bases from J, leaving 13 bases between. The CDR3: CASSLGDMVITDTQYF. The CDR3 DNA is TGCGCCAGCAGCTTGGGGGACATGGTTATCACAGATACGCAGTATTTT.

This clonotype was found many times. V and J are TRBV5-1 and TRBJ1-3; no firm D call. This CDR3 spans 13 amino acids. Germline CDR1 is SGHRS and CDR2 is YFSETQ. Trimming took 0 bases from V and 7 from J, leaving 8 bases between them. This chain's CDR3 is CASSLGQDNTIYF. CDR3 DNA: TGCGCCAGCAGCTTGGGTCAGGATAACACCATATATTTT.

This clonotype was detected a few times. The V gene is TRBV14, the J gene TRBJ2-5, with no clear D. V was clipped by 4 bases and J by 0 bases, with 12 bases between them. The CDR3 runs 15 residues. Germline V lookup: CDR1 SGHDN, CDR2 FVKESK. The CDR3 protein is CASSPARWYQETQYF. DNA of the CDR3: TGTGCCAGCAGCCCGGCCAGGTGGTACCAAGAGACCCAGTACTTC.

The rearrangement joins TRBV5-4 to TRBJ2-5; D is perhaps TRBD1 (6 bases). V dropped 1 base and J dropped 4 bases, with 20 bases sitting between them. Germline CDR1 is SGHNT and CDR2 is YYREEE (reference sequence). The CDR3 is 17 amino acids. CDR3 protein: CASSLSGQGLPGETQYF. CDR3 DNA: TGTGCCAGCAGCTTGTCAGGGCAGGGGTTGCCCGGAGAGACCCAGTACTTC.

This clonotype has only a few counts. The junction shows a germline mismatch at one end, possibly a read error. This rearrangement joins TRBV12-3 or TRBV12-4 to TRBJ2-3, with 7 nucleotides matching TRBD2. The CDR3 length is 16 residues. CDR3 loop: CASNLDQAGSTDTQYF. The CDR3 DNA reads TGTGCCAGCAATTTAGACCAAGCGGGAAGCACAGATACGCAGTATTTT.

This clonotype was seen a handful of times. The CDR3 region has the DNA TGTGCCAGCAGCCAGACTAGTAGGGAGTTCTTC. This encodes CASSQTSREFF. The chain has TRBV14 and TRBJ2-1, with D tentatively TRBD2 (6 bases). Trimming pared 3 bases from V and 14 bases from J, leaving 11 bases between. Germline V gene sequence: CDR1 SGHDN, CDR2 FVKESK. This CDR3 contains 11 residues.